This T cell receptor beta chain was found in a study of T cells in Graves' hyperthyroidism and ophthalmopathy. For the study at large: Peripheral blood was secured at the point of initial diagnosis, before any treatment.

A note on this clonotype: Its cognate antigen is unknown. Without the conserved terminal phenylalanine or tryptophan, this CDR3 likely stems from a read error.

Whole-study results and caveats: Among clonotypes expanded in thyroid above 0.001, most were also found in blood.

TCR beta CDR3 region amplification was performed from RNA transcripts. RT-PCR in the first round (using the HTBI primer set) targeted the TCR CDR3. TCRdb processed the multiplex PCR reads anew with MiXCR; each CDR3 protein has one entry. Here the sample spans fewer than 900,000 distinct CDR3 sequences, about 19% being singletons. This clonotype originated in a woman aged 45-65 years with Graves' hyperthyroidism that later progressed to Graves' ophthalmopathy. Sequencing was performed on blood.

CDR3 in DNA: TGTGCCAGCAGTTTCCTAGGGGGGGACACCGGGGAGCTGTTTTCT. Protein: CASSFLGGDTGELFS. The rearrangement joins TRBV12-3 or TRBV12-4 to TRBJ2-2, with D possibly TRBD2 on 7 matching bases. Trimming removed 3 bases from V and 3 bases from J, with 11 bases in between. The CDR3 is 15 residues long.